The 31 T cell receptor beta chains given below trace back to one sample, sequenced in a study of blood T cell repertoires in COVID-19. The table came from immunoSEQ multiplex PCR; TCRdb's copy has only in-frame clones and leaves some out. The sample carries 240,000 or so clones, 70% to 85% recorded once. Sequenced: peripheral blood. The receptors originated from a woman over 75 with acute or convalescent COVID-19.

The sample holds a few counts of this clone. The chain is built from TRBV10-2 and TRBJ2-1, with 13 bases aligning to TRBD2. With 5 bases clipped from V and 7 bases from J, the junction kept 5 bases outside the gene matches. Germline V gene data show CDR1 as WSHSY and CDR2 as SAAADI. The CDR3 contains 15 residues. CDR3 in amino acids: CASSQTTSGRNEQFF. DNA of the CDR3: TGCGCCAGCAGTCAGACGACTAGCGGGAGGAATGAGCAGTTCTTC.

This clone occurred a few times. This chain joins TRBV4-3 and TRBJ2-3, with a weak D call TRBD2 (5 bases). Germline V gives CDR1 LGHNA, CDR2 YSLEER. Trimming removed 4 bases from V and 4 bases from J, with 12 bases in between. This CDR3 spans 14 amino acids. The CDR3 DNA reads TGCGCCAGCAGCCGAGCGGTACAAGCAGATACGCAGTATTTT. Its translation is CASSRAVQADTQYF.

The J gene is TRBJ1-4, the V gene TRBV2; 9 bases match TRBD1. The CDR3 contains 13 residues. After removal of 6 bases from V and 5 bases from J, the junction contained 1 base not matched to a gene. Germline CDR1 SNHLY, CDR2 FYNNEI. The CDR3 DNA reads TGTGCCAGCAGAGGACAGGGGAATGAAAAACTGTTTTTT. Amino acid sequence: CASRGQGNEKLFF.

This clone has just a few counts. V is TRBV5-1 and J is TRBJ1-1; maybe TRBD1 (5 bases). V lost 2 bases, J lost 1 base, and 12 bases lay in between. The CDR3 totals 15 residues. Per the germline V gene, CDR1 is SGHRS and CDR2 is YFSETQ. In DNA form, the CDR3 reads TGCGCCAGCAGCTTAGCGCCAGGGAAGAACACTGAAGCTTTCTTT. The encoded protein is CASSLAPGKNTEAFF.

The CDR3 DNA sequence: TGTGCCACCGGAGAGGCTCCTAGGACAGGGGTCTACGAGCAGTACTTC. Protein sequence: CATGEAPRTGVYEQYF. The chain recombines TRBV10-3 with TRBJ2-7; 9 bases align to TRBD1. V trimming: 10 bases; J trimming: 3 bases; junction bases outside the gene matches: 16. The CDR3 covers 16 residues. CDR1 and CDR2 (germline): ENHRY, SYGVKD.

This clone appeared a few times. The chain links TRBV3-1 (or the pseudogene TRBV3-2) to TRBJ1-3; unclear D gene. The germline V gene has CDR1 LGHDT and CDR2 YNNKEL (reference sequence). Trimming took 2 bases from V and 7 from J, leaving 6 bases between them. This CDR3 has 12 amino acids. The CDR3 DNA follows: TGTGCCAGCAGCCAAATCAGTAACACCATATATTTT. Translated, it gives CASSQISNTIYF.

The rearrangement uses TRBV5-1 and TRBJ2-2; 11 nucleotides agree with TRBD2. CDR3 length: 17 amino acids. Unmatched junction bases numbered 5, after V lost 0 bases and J lost 4 bases. Germline V gene sequence: CDR1 SGHRS, CDR2 YFSETQ. CDR3 in amino acids: CASSLGSGGARTGELFF. CDR3 bases: TGCGCCAGCAGCTTGGGTAGCGGGGGGGCCCGCACCGGGGAGCTGTTTTTT.

Here the CDR3 DNA reads TGCGCCAGCAGCTTGGGGGGGACAAGCTCCTATAATTCACCCCTCCACTTT. It yields the protein CASSLGGTSSYNSPLHF. The chain employs TRBV5-1 and TRBJ1-6; possibly TRBD1 for D (6 bases). The CDR3 is made up of 17 amino acids. Germline assignment: CDR1 SGHRS and CDR2 YFSETQ. Trimming took off 0 bases at V and 0 bases at J, with 10 bases between the two ends.

V usage is TRBV19 and J usage is TRBJ1-1; D is uncertain. Trimming left V 6 bases short and J 0 bases short, with 14 bases between. The CDR3 totals 15 residues. CDR1 and CDR2 (germline): LNHDA, SQIVND (reference sequence). CDR3 region: CASSHKQRMNTEAFF. CDR3 sequence (DNA): TGTGCCAGTAGCCATAAACAGAGAATGAACACTGAAGCTTTCTTT.

The rearrangement links TRBV27 to TRBJ2-3; 9 bases match TRBD2. The CDR3 runs 13 residues. Trimming at V came to 7 bases and at J to 4 bases, leaving 3 bases not matched to a gene. Germline CDR1 is MNHEY and CDR2 is SMNVEV (reference sequence). The CDR3 loop is CASTRTSADTQYF. CDR3 bases: TGTGCCAGCACCCGGACTAGCGCAGATACGCAGTATTTT.

J is TRBJ1-1 and V is TRBV11-2, with 8 bases that match TRBD1. Trimming took 5 bases from V and 0 from J; bases not matched to a gene: 5. Germline loops: CDR1 SGHAT, CDR2 FQNNGV. This CDR3 has 15 residues. The chain's CDR3 is CASSRSTGVNTEAFF. The CDR3 DNA sequence: TGTGCCAGCAGCCGCTCGACAGGGGTGAACACTGAAGCTTTCTTT.

The J gene is TRBJ1-1, the V gene TRBV15; D gene ambiguous. Between the trimmed V and J ends, which lost 0 bases and 2 bases, there was a span of 10 bases. The CDR3 runs to 15 residues. Germline V gene data show CDR1 as LNHNV and CDR2 as YYDKDF (reference sequence). This CDR3 reads CATSRDLLANTEAFF. CDR3 coding DNA: TGTGCCACCAGCAGAGATCTCCTGGCTAACACTGAAGCTTTCTTT. Combining the CDR3 with reference TRBV15 and TRBJ1-1 gives the whole variable domain DAMVIQNPRYQVTQFGKPVTLSCSQTLNHNVMYWYQQKSSQAPKLLFHYYDKDFNNEADTPDNFQSRRPNTSFCFLDIRSPGLGDTAMYLCATSRDLLANTEAFFGQGTRLTVV.

The chain carries TRBV5-8 and TRBJ2-1, with TRBD1 matching over 9 bases. The CDR3 totals 14 residues. V shed 5 bases, J shed 3 bases, and the junction held 3 bases outside the gene matches. From germline, CDR1 is SGHTS and CDR2 YDEGEE. The CDR3 DNA follows: TGTGCCAGCAGACCGGGACAGGGCTACAATGAGCAGTTCTTC. It yields the protein CASRPGQGYNEQFF.

V gene TRBV19 combines with J gene TRBJ1-3; TRBD1 matches 7 bases. Trimming took 10 bases from V and 4 from J; bases not matched to a gene: 16. In germline, CDR1 is LNHDA, CDR2 SQIVND (reference sequence). The CDR3 totals 16 residues. In nucleotides, the CDR3 is TGTGCCACGTCCGGGAGGGGCAGGGGGTACGGAAACACCATATATTTT. As protein: CATSGRGRGYGNTIYF.

The chain couples TRBV6-5 to TRBJ1-2; D is possibly TRBD1 (5 bases). The CDR3 loop spans 14 amino acids. Per germline, CDR1 MNHEY and CDR2 SVGAGI. Deletions cut 0 bases from V and 3 bases from J, with 8 bases between. The CDR3 spells CASSYSAGDYGYTF. The CDR3 nucleotides read TGTGCCAGCAGTTACTCGGCGGGGGACTATGGCTACACCTTC.

This clone was counted between two and nine times. This rearrangement joins TRBV15 to TRBJ2-2; 9 nucleotides line up with TRBD1. The CDR3 is 15 residues long. V was pared by 0 bases and J by 6 bases, with 2 bases of the junction left unmatched. The V gene's germline CDR1 is LNHNV and CDR2 YYDKDF (reference sequence). As DNA, the CDR3 is TGTGCCACCAGCAGAGAGAGGACAGGGGCCGGGGAGCTGTTTTTT. Its translation: CATSRERTGAGELFF.

This chain links TRBV25-1 with TRBJ1-2, with D possibly TRBD1 on 5 matching bases. With 3 bases removed from V and 8 bases from J, the gap between germline ends came to 19 bases. Per the germline V gene, CDR1 is MGHDK and CDR2 is SYGVNS. This CDR3 has 15 amino acids. DNA of the CDR3: TGTGCCAGCAGTGACTCAGGGCGGCAGGGAAGGGGCTACACCTTC. Translating gives CASSDSGRQGRGYTF.

The rearrangement joins TRBV28 to TRBJ1-6; TRBD1 is a possible D gene (6 bases). The length of the CDR3 is 13 residues. Looked up from germline, CDR1 is MDHEN and CDR2 is SYDVKM. Trimming cost V 7 bases and J 6 bases, with 10 bases left between them. The chain's CDR3 is CASTQGFNSPLHF. CDR3 nucleotide sequence: TGTGCCAGCACTCAGGGGTTTAATTCACCCCTCCACTTT.

The genes are TRBV5-5 and TRBJ1-2, with D possibly TRBD1 on 5 matching bases. This CDR3 is built from 14 residues. Trimming pared 4 bases from V and 3 bases from J, leaving 13 bases between. The V gene's germline CDR1 is SGHKS and CDR2 YYEKEE (reference sequence). The CDR3 DNA follows: TGTGCCAGCAGCCCATACGGGACTGACTATGGCTACACCTTC. This gives the protein CASSPYGTDYGYTF.

Remarks on this clone: One base away lies a much larger clone, so this may be a sequencing read error. Other DNA variants within this sample encode the same CDR3. This chain links TRBV3-1 (or the pseudogene TRBV3-2) with TRBJ1-6; no clear D gene. V was shortened by 1 base and J by 5 bases, with 6 bases between the two germline ends. Per germline, CDR1 LGHDT and CDR2 YNNKEL (reference sequence). The CDR3 totals 14 residues. CDR3 DNA: TGTGCCAGCAGCCAAGGGCAGAATAATTCACCCCTCCACTTT. Translation gives CASSQGQNNSPLHF.

V is TRBV18 and J is TRBJ2-7; a possible D gene is TRBD2 (5 bases). V was shortened by 6 bases and J by 1 base, with 13 bases between the two germline ends. The CDR3 spans 14 residues. The germline gives CDR1 KGHSH, CDR2 LQKENI. The DNA for the CDR3 is TGTGCCAGCTCTCGGGCTAGCCAATCCTACGAGCAGTACTTC. Protein sequence: CASSRASQSYEQYF.

J is TRBJ1-5 and V is TRBV7-8; TRBD1 matches 8 bases. After removal of 5 bases from V and 7 bases from J, the junction contained 13 bases not matched to a gene. In germline, CDR1 is SGHVS, CDR2 FQNEAQ. This CDR3 region has 16 residues. The CDR3 loop is CASSPARTGYKQPQHF. The DNA of the CDR3 is TGTGCCAGCAGCCCGGCGAGGACAGGGTATAAGCAGCCCCAGCATTTT.

This rearrangement joins TRBV18 to TRBJ1-1, with 10 nucleotides matching TRBD1. This CDR3 contains 15 residues. The V and J ends lost 1 base and 5 bases, in that order; junction bases with no gene match: 4. Germline V gene sequence: CDR1 KGHSH, CDR2 LQKENI. The chain's CDR3 is CASSPLGTGVTEAFF. As DNA, the CDR3 is TGTGCCAGCTCACCACTAGGGACAGGGGTTACTGAAGCTTTCTTT.

This chain uses TRBV7-2 with TRBJ2-7, with D perhaps TRBD2 (5 bases). The length of the CDR3 is 15 residues. Trimming left V 4 bases short and J 4 bases short, with 17 bases between. Looked up from germline, CDR1 is SGHTA and CDR2 is FQGNSA. As DNA, the CDR3 is TGTGCCAGCAGCTCTACAGCGACGGGGTGGTACGAGCAGTACTTC. This translates into CASSSTATGWYEQYF. Combining the CDR3 with reference TRBV7-2 and TRBJ2-7 gives the whole variable domain GAGVSQSPSNKVTEKGKDVELRCDPISGHTALYWYRQSLGQGLEFLIYFQGNSAPDKSGLPSDRFSAERTGGSVSTLTIQRTQQEDSAVYLCASSSTATGWYEQYFGPGTRLTVT.

As to this clone: Since no conserved phenylalanine or tryptophan closes the CDR3, a read error is the likely cause. It is unclear where the CDR3 begins or ends on the DNA, so no DNA is shown, and the CDR3 is as TCRdb lists it. The chain employs TRBV27 and TRBJ2-3; TRBD2 was called by the table and not checked on the DNA. The CDR3 has 18 amino acids, counting both end residues. Germline loops: CDR1 MNHEY, CDR2 SMNVEV (reference sequence). CDR3: CASKGTSGGAWGISDTRA.

V gene TRBV11-1 combines with J gene TRBJ2-7, with D tentatively TRBD2 (6 bases). Germline loops: CDR1 SGHAT, CDR2 FQDESV (reference sequence). The V end was cut by 2 bases, the J end by 3 bases, with 11 bases between. This CDR3 is 14 amino acids long. CDR3 amino acids: CASSLQQGGYEQYF. As DNA, the CDR3 is TGTGCCAGCAGCTTACAGCAGGGAGGCTACGAGCAGTACTTC.

This rearrangement joins TRBV6-5 to TRBJ1-2, with 7 bases identical to TRBD1. This CDR3 comprises 13 residues. Germline-derived CDR1 and CDR2 are MNHEY and SVGAGI. After removal of 5 bases from V and 4 bases from J, the junction contained 4 bases not matched to a gene. The CDR3 here is CASSPGDSYGYTF. The CDR3 DNA follows: TGTGCCAGCAGTCCTGGGGACAGCTATGGCTACACCTTC.

This clone was picked up one time. The chain employs TRBV5-1 and TRBJ2-1, with D perhaps TRBD1 (6 bases). The V gene's germline CDR1 is SGHRS and CDR2 YFSETQ. V dropped 2 bases and J dropped 3 bases, with 9 bases sitting between them. CDR3 length: 14 amino acids. The CDR3 DNA reads TGCGCCAGCAGCTTAGGACAGCTCTACAATGAGCAGTTCTTC. This codes for CASSLGQLYNEQFF.

The V gene is TRBV7-9, the J gene TRBJ1-4; D may be TRBD1 (6 bases). Deletions cut 2 bases from V and 5 bases from J, with 15 bases between. This CDR3 comprises 16 residues. CDR1 SEHNR and CDR2 FQNEAQ come from the germline V gene (reference sequence). The chain's CDR3 is CASSLLGAGQNEKLFF. The CDR3 DNA is TGTGCCAGCAGCTTATTGGGGGCAGGACAGAATGAAAAACTGTTTTTT.

The gene calls are TRBV3-1 (or the pseudogene TRBV3-2) and TRBJ2-3, with 10 bases identical to TRBD2. Trimming removed 0 bases from V and 2 bases from J; junction bases left unmatched: 5. The CDR3 has 17 amino acids. Looked up from germline, CDR1 is LGHDT and CDR2 is YNNKEL (reference sequence). As DNA, the CDR3 is TGTGCCAGCAGCCAAGATGGAGCGGGGGGGCCCACAGATACGCAGTATTTT. This translates into CASSQDGAGGPTDTQYF.

This clone has just a few counts. The chain couples TRBV5-6 to TRBJ1-2; 8 nucleotides agree with TRBD1. The CDR3 contains 15 residues. V was clipped by 5 bases and J by 4 bases; unmatched bases: 10. CDR1 and CDR2 from the germline V gene are SGHDT and YYEEEE. The CDR3: CASRRQGSSGYGYTF. The DNA of the CDR3 is TGTGCCAGCAGACGACAGGGGTCGTCAGGCTATGGCTACACCTTC.